Listed here is a single T cell receptor (beta chain). CDR3 length: 12 residues. Trimming took off 5 bases at V and 3 bases at J, with 6 bases between the two ends. Germline CDR1 is SEHNR and CDR2 is FQNEAQ (reference sequence). The data derive from a study of blood T cell repertoires in COVID-19. Study-wide context: Samples representing acute and convalescent COVID-19 were sourced from the United States, Italy and Spain.

Under the authors' procedure: The authors estimated nucleated cell counts from reference gene primer amplification. Only in-frame clones appear in the TCRdb table, and some are missing; sequencing was by immunoSEQ multiplex PCR. The V and J calls and clone size come from that table; D and trimming were worked out from the DNA. The sample holds 300,000 to 450,000 clones, about 87% seen once. Sequencing used peripheral blood. The rearrangement joins TRBV7-9 to TRBJ2-3; the D is unclear. This TCR was recovered from a human donor in a cohort sampled during active COVID-19. Written as DNA, the CDR3 is TGTGCCAGCAGCATCTTTACAGATACGCAGTATTTT. Its translation: CASSIFTDTQYF.